This TCR beta chain emerged from a study of early T cells in non-severe SARS-CoV-2 infection (dated by TCRdb to the early 2020s). The study in broad terms: Because TCR sequencing relied on bulk RNA taken from unsorted whole blood, pairing of alpha and beta chains was not possible.

Reading the germline V gene gives CDR1 SQVTM and CDR2 ANQGSEA. V lost 6 bases and J lost 3 bases; the stretch between them is 8 bases long. Including cysteine and phenylalanine, the CDR3 has 11 amino acids. Only the CDR3 DNA is retained, 33 bases long and in frame from the first base. Library preparation was by 5' RACE. Sequencing relied on a NextSeq 500. To correct for sequencing error and PCR bias, the TCR library protocol tagged individual cDNA molecules with unique molecular identifiers. Both TCR alpha and beta chains were sequenced, and tight co-correlation was observed between alpha and beta sequence abundances in each sample. In the authors' own workflow: Decombinator V4 was used to annotate the V gene, J gene and CDR3 of the TCR sequences. TCRs were defined as expanded if a significant change between any two time points was detected under a Poisson model with p below 0.0001. Abundances of TCRs were expressed as counts per million after normalisation to the total number of TCRs sequenced in each sample. TRAV1-2 paired with TRAJ12, TRAJ20 or TRAJ33 defined MAIT TCRs, while TRAV10 paired with TRAJ18 defined iNKT TCRs. VDJdb, accessed 1 November 2021, was searched for CMV, EBV and SARS-CoV-2 annotated TCRs, with TCRs annotated for multiple antigens excluded. The public sequencing data were trimmed at Q25 with fastp and processed into clonotypes with MiXCR by TCRdb, which kept only in-frame beta chains. CDR3 protein duplicates are merged, each entry listing the most common genes and DNA. These V and J calls originate from TCRdb's pipeline instead of the authors' own analysis. This sample is represented by tens of thousands of distinct CDR3 sequences; around 14% of them were singletons. The ten largest clones capture roughly 11% of the sample.

As to this clonotype: Its target antigen remains unknown. Per-base quality was not reported, and no clone a single base away is much larger than it.

This was a case-control study nested in a cohort of healthcare workers in London, UK, who had nasopharyngeal swab PCR tests and blood samples taken every week. Healthcare workers were recruited between 23 and 31 March 2020, during the week of the UK lockdown, and were followed weekly for up to about 15 weeks. The study at large found these results: VDJdb matching was skewed toward anti-spike CD8 responses and likely underestimated virus-specific expansions, missing private and CD4 specificities.

This clonotype was obtained from an adult who was a healthcare worker with PCR-confirmed SARS-CoV-2 infection or an uninfected control (not recorded which). Sequences were obtained from whole blood. This chain is built from TRBV29-1 and TRBJ1-2; the D gene is perhaps TRBD1, on 5 matching bases. The sequence in DNA is TGCAGCGTACAGGTTTACTATGGCTACACCTTC. It is translated as CSVQVYYGYTF. Extended through the reference TRBV29-1 and TRBJ1-2 proteins, this CDR3 yields the full variable domain: SAVISQKPSRDICQRGTSLTIQCQVDSQVTMMFWYRQQPGQSLTLIATANQGSEATYESGFVIDKFPISRPNLTFSTLTVSNMSPEDSSIYLCSVQVYYGYTFGSGTRLTVV.